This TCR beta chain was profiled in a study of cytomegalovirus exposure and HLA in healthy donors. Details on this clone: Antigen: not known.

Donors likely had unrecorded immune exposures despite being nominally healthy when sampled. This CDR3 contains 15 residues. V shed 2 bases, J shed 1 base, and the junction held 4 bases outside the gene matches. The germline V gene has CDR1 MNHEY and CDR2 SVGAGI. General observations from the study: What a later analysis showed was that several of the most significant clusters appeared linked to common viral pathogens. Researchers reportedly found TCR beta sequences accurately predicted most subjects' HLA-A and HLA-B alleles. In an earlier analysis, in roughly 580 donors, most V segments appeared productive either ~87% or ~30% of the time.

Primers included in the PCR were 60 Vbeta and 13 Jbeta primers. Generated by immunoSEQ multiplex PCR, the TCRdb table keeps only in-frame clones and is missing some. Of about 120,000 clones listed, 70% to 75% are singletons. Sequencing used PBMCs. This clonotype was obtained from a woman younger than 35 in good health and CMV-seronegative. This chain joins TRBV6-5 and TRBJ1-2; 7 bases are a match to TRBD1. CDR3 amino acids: CASSYGTVLNYGYTF. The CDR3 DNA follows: TGTGCCAGCAGTTACGGGACAGTCCTTAACTATGGCTACACCTTC.